The 30 T cell receptor beta chains given below trace back to one sample, sequenced in a study of blood T cell repertoires in COVID-19. The table came from immunoSEQ multiplex PCR; TCRdb's copy has only in-frame clones and leaves some out. The sample has approximately 290,000 clones; around 91% are singletons. What was sequenced was peripheral blood. These TCRs come from a woman aged 55-69 years with acute or convalescent COVID-19.

The genes are TRBV6-5 and TRBJ1-1; perhaps TRBD1 as D (5 bases). The germline V gene has CDR1 MNHEY and CDR2 SVGAGI. V was clipped by 0 bases and J by 3 bases, with 14 bases between them. The CDR3 totals 16 residues. The CDR3 coding sequence is TGTGCCAGCAGTTACTCGGCCGAGGGAGGGGACACTGAAGCTTTCTTT. It codes for CASSYSAEGGDTEAFF.

J is TRBJ2-7 and V is TRBV10-1, with D perhaps TRBD2 (7 bases). CDR1 is WNHNN, CDR2 SYGVQD, per germline (reference sequence). The CDR3 extends over 22 amino acids. V was trimmed by 4 bases and J by 3 bases, leaving 37 bases between them. This chain's CDR3 is CASSGPRGAWTSGGGAGYEQYF. CDR3 coding DNA: TGCGCCAGCAGTGGACCCCGCGGGGCCTGGACTTCTGGGGGGGGCGCCGGCTACGAGCAGTACTTC.

J is TRBJ2-1 and V is TRBV19, with 10 bases lining up with TRBD2. Germline V gene data show CDR1 as LNHDA and CDR2 as SQIVND (reference sequence). This CDR3 region has 15 residues. The V gene end was trimmed by 5 bases and the J gene end by 5 bases; junction bases not matched to a gene: 6. CDR3 region: CASSWTSGSNNEQFF. The CDR3 nucleotides are TGTGCCAGTAGTTGGACTAGCGGATCTAACAATGAGCAGTTCTTC.

The chain couples TRBV29-1 to TRBJ1-1; D is ambiguous. The CDR3 runs to 11 residues. Germline assignment: CDR1 SQVTM and CDR2 ANQGSEA. The V end was cut by 2 bases, the J end by 11 bases, with 12 bases between. The CDR3 DNA is TGCAGCGTTGAACGTCCCAGTCACGCTTTCTTT. Translating gives CSVERPSHAFF.

CDR3 in DNA: TGTGCCAGCAGCTTGGGGGACAGGACAGGCTATGGCTACACCTTC. The encoded protein is CASSLGDRTGYGYTF. The chain joins TRBV5-6 to TRBJ1-2; TRBD1 matches 8 bases. In germline, CDR1 is SGHDT, CDR2 YYEEEE. V lost 0 bases and J lost 4; bases outside the gene matches: 5. The CDR3 covers 15 residues.

This chain uses TRBV29-1 with TRBJ1-2, with D tentatively TRBD1 (6 bases). The CDR3 sequence is 14 residues long. The V end lost 5 bases, the J end lost 2 bases, and 15 bases lay between the germline ends. Germline V CDR1 and CDR2: SQVTM, ANQGSEA. The chain's CDR3 is CSVLAGTTNYGYTF. The CDR3 bases are TGCAGCGTTCTGGCCGGGACAACAAACTATGGCTACACCTTC. The full variable domain, rest sourced from reference TRBV29-1 and TRBJ1-2, is SAVISQKPSRDICQRGTSLTIQCQVDSQVTMMFWYRQQPGQSLTLIATANQGSEATYESGFVIDKFPISRPNLTFSTLTVSNMSPEDSSIYLCSVLAGTTNYGYTFGSGTRLTVV.

This chain joins TRBV20-1 and TRBJ2-5, with D possibly TRBD2 on 5 matching bases. The ends were cut back, 1 base at V and 7 bases at J, with 7 bases in the middle. This CDR3 comprises 11 residues. Germline V gene data show CDR1 as DFQATT and CDR2 as SNEGSKA (reference sequence). The CDR3 region has the DNA TGCAGTGCTAGAGTTCGGGGGACCCAGTACTTC. Translated: CSARVRGTQYF.

The table lists this clone with a count of one. The J gene is TRBJ2-1, the V gene TRBV10-3; TRBD1 aligns across 7 bases. The CDR3 has 16 amino acids. V dropped 8 bases and J dropped 10; count of bases not matched to a gene: 20. Looked up from germline, CDR1 is ENHRY and CDR2 is SYGVKD. The CDR3 spells CAISGSSWDDREEQFF. The CDR3 DNA reads as TGTGCCATCTCGGGAAGTAGCTGGGACGACAGGGAAGAGCAGTTCTTC.

The chain couples TRBV6-5 to TRBJ2-7; D not resolved. Germline lookup yields CDR1 MNHEY and CDR2 SVGAGI. V was clipped by 6 bases and J by 2 bases, with 8 bases between them. The CDR3 contains 12 residues. CDR3 coding DNA: TGTGCCAGCAGGGCCAGGACCTACGAGCAGTACTTC. Residues: CASRARTYEQYF.

The gene calls are TRBV6-5 and TRBJ1-1; 7 bases match TRBD1. Germline V gene data show CDR1 as MNHEY and CDR2 as SVGAGI. The V gene end was trimmed by 4 bases and the J gene end by 5 bases; junction bases not matched to a gene: 4. This CDR3 region has 13 residues. The CDR3 DNA sequence: TGTGCCAGCAGTTGGGTCAGGGGGACTGAAGCTTTCTTT. Its protein is CASSWVRGTEAFF.

The gene calls are TRBV19 and TRBJ1-1; D gene uncertain. The V and J ends lost 5 bases and 0 bases respectively, with 7 bases between them. This CDR3 region has 13 residues. CDR1 is LNHDA, CDR2 SQIVND, per germline (reference sequence). Written as DNA, the CDR3 is TGTGCCAGTAGTTCCGGGGTGAACACTGAAGCTTTCTTT. It translates to CASSSGVNTEAFF.

This clone was found a few times. The chain couples TRBV21-1 to TRBJ2-3; the D call TRBD1 from the table was never checked on the DNA. TRBV21-1 is described as a pseudogene. This CDR3 spans 16 amino acids. Here the CDR3 reads CASSKVGTGGENTQYF. CDR3 nucleotides: TGTGCCAGCAGCAAAGTGGGGACAGGGGGTGAGAATACGCAGTATTTT.

The chain carries TRBV28 and TRBJ1-2, with D unresolved. Deletions cut 2 bases from V and 8 bases from J, with 9 bases between. The CDR3 sequence is 12 residues long. CDR1 MDHEN and CDR2 SYDVKM come from the germline V gene. This chain's CDR3 is CASSLPPRGYTF. The CDR3 DNA reads as TGTGCCAGCAGTTTACCCCCGAGGGGCTACACCTTC.

The chain uses TRBV7-2 and TRBJ2-4; 9 bases map to TRBD1. J lost 1 base, V lost 4 bases, and 5 bases had no gene match. The CDR3 totals 16 residues. Germline V gene sequence: CDR1 SGHTA, CDR2 FQGNSA. The DNA for the CDR3 is TGTGCCAGCAGCTCGGCCGGGACAGGGGCCAAAAACATTCAGTACTTC. The encoded protein is CASSSAGTGAKNIQYF.

V and J are TRBV4-2 and TRBJ2-7; TRBD2 aligns across 8 bases. J lost 5 bases, V lost 0 bases, and 9 bases had no gene match. This CDR3 contains 16 residues. CDR1 LGHNA and CDR2 YNFKEQ come from the germline V gene. This CDR3 reads CASSQDLSGRVDEQYF. For the CDR3, the DNA is TGTGCCAGCAGCCAAGATCTGAGCGGGAGAGTGGACGAGCAGTACTTC.

V usage is TRBV19 and J usage is TRBJ1-4, with D perhaps TRBD1 (6 bases). CDR1 is LNHDA and CDR2 is SQIVND in the germline V gene (reference sequence). The V end lost 5 bases, the J end lost 15 bases, and 16 bases lay between the germline ends. This CDR3 spans 12 amino acids. The CDR3 sequence is CASSLLRQELFF. The CDR3, as DNA: TGTGCCAGTAGTCTCCTCCGACAGGAGTTGTTTTTT.

The V gene is TRBV5-1, the J gene TRBJ2-7; 7 nucleotides agree with TRBD1. The germline V gene has CDR1 SGHRS and CDR2 YFSETQ. CDR3 length: 15 amino acids. V lost 0 bases, J lost 2 bases, and 5 bases stayed unmatched. The CDR3 reads CASSLGRQGAYEQYF. CDR3 sequence (DNA): TGCGCCAGCAGCTTGGGCAGACAGGGAGCCTACGAGCAGTACTTC.

CDR3 coding DNA: TGCGCCAGCAGCCCGGAGGATCTTGCCCCAGATACGCAGTATTTT. Translating it yields CASSPEDLAPDTQYF. The rearrangement links TRBV5-1 to TRBJ2-3; possibly TRBD2 for D (5 bases). The CDR3 loop spans 15 amino acids. Germline values: CDR1 SGHRS, CDR2 YFSETQ. Trimming shortened V by 4 bases and J by 4 bases, and 16 bases separated the two germline ends. Filled out from reference TRBV5-1 and TRBJ2-3, the complete variable domain reads KAGVTQTPRYLIKTRGQQVTLSCSPISGHRSVSWYQQTPGQGLQFLFEYFSETQRNKGNFPGRFSGRQFSNSRSEMNVSTLELGDSALYLCASSPEDLAPDTQYFGPGTRLTVL.

This clone was observed a few times. The CDR3 nucleotides are TGTGCCAGTAGTATGGGACAGGCAGGAGAGCAGTACTTC. It yields the protein CASSMGQAGEQYF. This chain joins TRBV19 and TRBJ2-7; 8 bases match TRBD1. From germline, CDR1 is LNHDA and CDR2 SQIVND (reference sequence). V trimming: 3 bases; J trimming: 7 bases; junction bases outside the gene matches: 5. CDR3 length: 13 residues.

The chain recombines TRBV19 with TRBJ1-2; possibly TRBD1 for D (5 bases). The germline V gene has CDR1 LNHDA and CDR2 SQIVND (reference sequence). The V gene lost 2 bases and the J gene lost 4 bases, with 11 bases spanning the gap. The CDR3 runs to 14 residues. CDR3 sequence (DNA): TGTGCCAGTAGTATACTTCCAGGGTTCTATGGCTACACCTTC. Its protein product is CASSILPGFYGYTF.

This clone was recorded once. This rearrangement joins TRBV29-1 to TRBJ1-4, with 7 positions matching TRBD1. Germline V gene sequence: CDR1 SQVTM, CDR2 ANQGSEA. CDR3 size: 13 residues. V lost 4 bases to trimming and J lost 7 bases; unmatched junction nucleotides: 6. The CDR3 loop reads CSVALGTAEKLFF. For the CDR3, the DNA is TGCAGCGTTGCCCTCGGGACAGCTGAAAAACTGTTTTTT. Looking up the rest from reference TRBV29-1 and TRBJ1-4 gives the full variable domain: SAVISQKPSRDICQRGTSLTIQCQVDSQVTMMFWYRQQPGQSLTLIATANQGSEATYESGFVIDKFPISRPNLTFSTLTVSNMSPEDSSIYLCSVALGTAEKLFFGSGTQLSVL.

V usage is TRBV7-9 and J usage is TRBJ1-6; D possibly corresponds to TRBD1 (5 bases). Germline lookup yields CDR1 SEHNR and CDR2 FQNEAQ (reference sequence). CDR3 size: 12 residues. Trimming cost V 6 bases and J 7 bases, with 7 bases left between them. The CDR3 DNA reads TGTGCCAGCAGGGAGGGGAATTCACCCCTCCACTTT. Its protein is CASREGNSPLHF.

The J gene is TRBJ1-4, the V gene TRBV2, with 9 bases aligning to TRBD1. CDR3 length: 14 amino acids. Germline V CDR1 and CDR2: SNHLY, FYNNEI. The J segment lost 7 bases and the V segment lost 8 bases, leaving 8 bases of the junction unmatched. The CDR3 sequence: CASFPGQGSEKLFF. CDR3 DNA sequence: TGTGCCAGCTTTCCGGGACAGGGTAGTGAAAAACTGTTTTTT. Full variable domain (remainder filled in from reference TRBV2 and TRBJ1-4): EPEVTQTPSHQVTQMGQEVILRCVPISNHLYFYWYRQILGQKVEFLVSFYNNEISEKSEIFDDQFSVERPDGSNFTLKIRSTKLEDSAMYFCASFPGQGSEKLFFGSGTQLSVL.

This clone turned up a few times. The chain recombines TRBV14 with TRBJ1-2; D is uncertain. CDR3 length equals 12 residues. V shed 5 bases and J shed 3 bases, with 7 bases lying between them. Per germline, CDR1 SGHDN and CDR2 FVKESK. The CDR3 nucleotides are TGTGCCAGCAGCTACCTACACTATGGCTACACCTTC. It encodes CASSYLHYGYTF. Full variable domain (rest looked up from reference TRBV14 and TRBJ1-2): EAGVTQFPSHSVIEKGQTVTLRCDPISGHDNLYWYRRVMGKEIKFLLHFVKESKQDESGMPNNRFLAERTGGTYSTLKVQPAELEDSGVYFCASSYLHYGYTFGSGTRLTVV.

This clone was found a few times. CDR3 sequence: CASSWGQGKYNEQFF. The CDR3, as DNA: TGCGCCAGCAGCTGGGGACAGGGGAAATACAATGAGCAGTTCTTC. This chain links TRBV5-1 with TRBJ2-1; 10 bases are a match to TRBD1. The CDR3 runs to 15 residues. Germline values: CDR1 SGHRS, CDR2 YFSETQ. The junction had 4 bases not matched to a gene; V was cut back by 3 bases and J by 4 bases.

The rearrangement uses TRBV6-1 and TRBJ2-1; 14 bases are shared with TRBD2. V was pared by 2 bases and J by 15 bases, with 9 bases of the junction left unmatched. The CDR3 runs to 15 residues. CDR1 is MNHNS, CDR2 SASEGT, per germline. Here the CDR3 reads CASSEPPGLAGALFF. In DNA, the CDR3 is TGTGCCAGCAGTGAACCCCCGGGACTAGCGGGGGCTTTGTTCTTC.

The rearrangement links TRBV2 to TRBJ1-1, with 9 positions matching TRBD1. The J segment lost 3 bases and the V segment lost 4 bases, leaving 12 bases of the junction unmatched. Germline lookup yields CDR1 SNHLY and CDR2 FYNNEI. CDR3 length equals 17 residues. Here the CDR3 DNA reads TGTGCCAGCAGTGGAGGAGGACAGGGGCGGAGGGACACTGAAGCTTTCTTT. Amino acid sequence: CASSGGGQGRRDTEAFF.

The chain is built from TRBV6-5 and TRBJ1-5; 7 bases agree with TRBD1. With 8 bases clipped from V and 7 bases from J, the junction kept 11 bases outside the gene matches. Germline CDR1 reads MNHEY; CDR2 reads SVGAGI. The CDR3 loop spans 14 amino acids. In DNA, the CDR3 is TGTGCCAGCGACGAGAGGGGGCCCGGACAGCCCCAGCATTTT. Translating it yields CASDERGPGQPQHF.

This clone was recorded only once. The V call is TRBV6-2 or TRBV6-3, the J call TRBJ2-2; D perhaps matches TRBD2 (6 bases). The V gene's germline CDR1 is MNHEY and CDR2 SVGEGT. The CDR3 is 15 amino acids. Trimming took off 6 bases at V and 5 bases at J, with 16 bases between the two ends. CDR3 coding DNA: TGTGCCAGCAGCCCCGGGCCCGGGGGAACCGGGGAGCTGTTTTTT. Encoded protein: CASSPGPGGTGELFF.

This clone was seen just once. This chain uses TRBV7-2 with TRBJ1-6; 8 bases fit TRBD1. Losses at the gene ends were 5 bases for V and 10 bases for J; bases not matched to a gene: 10. CDR3 length equals 15 residues. The germline V gene has CDR1 SGHTA and CDR2 FQGNSA. The CDR3 is CASSAPDRAWSPLHF. CDR3 DNA: TGTGCCAGCAGCGCGCCGGACAGGGCCTGGTCACCCCTCCACTTT.